The 3 T cell receptor beta chains given below trace back to one sample, sequenced in a study of blood T cell repertoires in COVID-19. The table came from immunoSEQ multiplex PCR; TCRdb's copy has only in-frame clones and leaves some out. The profile shows around 160,000 clones, around 85% of them singletons. What was sequenced was peripheral blood. The receptor source for this set is a woman aged 60-75 years with COVID-19, enrolled during active disease.

The rearrangement links TRBV19 to TRBJ1-2, with 7 bases that match TRBD1. Germline-derived CDR1 and CDR2 are LNHDA and SQIVND (reference sequence). The CDR3 contains 13 residues. The trim removed 10 bases at V and 5 bases at J, leaving 10 bases unmatched. The CDR3 nucleotides are TGTGCCACCGCTAGGGGGCCCCTGTATGGCTACACCTTC. Its translation: CATARGPLYGYTF.

The gene calls are TRBV29-1 and TRBJ2-3; 9 nucleotides agree with TRBD1. The V gene's germline CDR1 is SQVTM and CDR2 ANQGSEA. V lost 4 bases to trimming and J lost 5 bases; unmatched junction nucleotides: 4. CDR3 length equals 13 residues. CDR3 sequence: CSVGDRDKDTQYF. The DNA for the CDR3 is TGCAGCGTTGGGGACAGGGACAAAGATACGCAGTATTTT.

This chain joins TRBV27 and TRBJ1-5; perhaps TRBD1 as D (5 bases). The CDR3 is 14 residues long. Trimming removed 5 bases at V and 4 bases at J, with 12 bases between. Per germline, CDR1 MNHEY and CDR2 SMNVEV (reference sequence). The CDR3 protein is CASSRGGLNQPQHF. For the CDR3, the DNA is TGTGCCAGCAGTCGGGGGGGATTAAATCAGCCCCAGCATTTT.